The clone carrying this T cell receptor (beta chain) was counted a few times. Its antigen is as yet unknown. In TCRdb, the PCR reads were re-called with MiXCR into one record per CDR3 protein. The sample has about 36,000 distinct CDR3 sequences, roughly 20% seen once. This specimen comes from a study of molecular identifiers for immune sequencing clone quantification. Points from the study as a whole: Should identical TCR molecules share a barcode, the sizes of highly expanded clones could be underestimated. Clones with over 20 RNA copies captured over 98% of effector molecules but under 1% of naive ones.

Trimming took off 0 bases at V and 10 bases at J, with 10 bases between the two ends. CDR3 length: 12 amino acids. Germline CDR1 is DFQATT and CDR2 is SNEGSKA (reference sequence). This sequence originates from a human donor in good health. Some libraries in this study had Jurkat cell RNA spiked in. The material sequenced was naive CD8+ T cells from blood, with Jurkat cell RNA spiked in. Subset: FACS-sorted CD8+CD4-CCR7+CD45RA+ naive T cells. The chain uses TRBV20-1 and TRBJ1-5, with D possibly TRBD1 on 5 matching bases. CDR3 loop: CSARERDLPQHF. Here the CDR3 DNA reads TGCAGTGCTAGAGAAAGGGACTTACCCCAGCATTTT.